The 12 T cell receptor beta chains presented below share a single source sample, sequenced in a study of T cells in Graves' hyperthyroidism and ophthalmopathy. RNA transcripts were the template for amplifying TCR beta CDR3 regions. First-round RT-PCR of the TCR CDR3 relied on the HTBI primer set. TCRdb re-analysed the multiplex PCR reads in MiXCR, keeping a single row per CDR3 protein. The table lists fewer than 400,000 distinct CDR3 sequences, around 16% of them singletons, with 25% to 35% in the top ten. The specimen was blood. All receptors derive from a young woman with Graves' hyperthyroidism that later progressed to Graves' ophthalmopathy.

This clonotype was seen at least ten times. CDR3 in DNA: TGTGCCAGCAGCCTGGGACAGGGGATATACAATGAGCAGTTCTTC. Translation: CASSLGQGIYNEQFF. The chain combines TRBV12-3 or TRBV12-4 with TRBJ2-1, with 10 nucleotides matching TRBD1. V trimming: 6 bases; J trimming: 4 bases; junction bases outside the gene matches: 6. This CDR3 spans 15 amino acids.

This clonotype came up a few times. The chain links TRBV25-1 to TRBJ2-1; D gene unclear. The CDR3 extends over 15 amino acids. Trimming shortened V by 1 base and J by 8 bases, and 15 bases separated the two germline ends. Germline V gene lookup returns CDR1 MGHDK and CDR2 SYGVNS. CDR3 sequence (DNA): TGTGCCAGCAGTGAATTAGGGCAGGAACGGGATGAGCAGTTCTTC. This sequence encodes CASSELGQERDEQFF.

The sample holds many counts of this clonotype. The chain couples TRBV7-2 to TRBJ2-3; 12 bases are shared with TRBD2. The V segment lost 2 bases and the J segment 6 bases; nucleotides outside the gene matches: 3. The germline gives CDR1 SGHTA, CDR2 FQGNSA. The CDR3 is 15 amino acids. CDR3 sequence: CASSLPLAGGDTQYF. The CDR3 coding sequence is TGTGCCAGCAGCTTACCCCTAGCGGGAGGGGATACGCAGTATTTT.

CDR3 in DNA: TGTGCCAGCAGTTTACGGACTAGCCCCACAGATACGCAGTATTTT. Its translation is CASSLRTSPTDTQYF. The V call is TRBV27, the J call TRBJ2-3; 8 bases fit TRBD2. The CDR3 runs to 15 residues. Germline CDR1 MNHEY, CDR2 SMNVEV (reference sequence). V lost 2 bases and J lost 2; bases outside the gene matches: 3.

This clonotype has ten or more counts. The chain links TRBV6-2 or TRBV6-3 to TRBJ2-7, with 11 bases aligning to TRBD2. The J segment lost 5 bases and the V segment lost 5 bases, leaving 2 bases of the junction unmatched. This CDR3 region has 13 residues. Germline assignment: CDR1 MNHEY and CDR2 SVGEGT. CDR3 region: CASSILAGDEQYF. As DNA, the CDR3 is TGTGCCAGCAGTATACTAGCGGGAGACGAGCAGTACTTC.

In its sample, this clonotype was seen many times. DNA for the CDR3: TGCGCCAGCAGCTTGGACGGCACCGGGGAGCTGTTTTTT. This codes for CASSLDGTGELFF. This chain connects TRBV5-1 to TRBJ2-2; D unresolved. V lost 0 bases to trimming and J lost 4 bases, with 4 bases between them. The CDR3 extends over 13 amino acids. Germline-derived CDR1 and CDR2 are SGHRS and YFSETQ.

This rearrangement joins TRBV18 to TRBJ1-5; no reliable D call. This CDR3 contains 14 residues. V dropped 5 bases and J dropped 3 bases, with 11 bases sitting between them. Germline CDR1 KGHSH, CDR2 LQKENI. The CDR3 region has the DNA TGTGCCAGCTCATCTATTCAGGTCAATCAGCCCCAGCATTTT. It codes for CASSSIQVNQPQHF.

This clonotype was counted at least ten times. J is TRBJ2-1 and V is TRBV11-2; tentative D call: TRBD2 (6 bases). Germline V gives CDR1 SGHAT, CDR2 FQNNGV. V lost 1 base to trimming and J lost 5 bases, with 12 bases between them. The CDR3 contains 15 residues. CDR3 sequence: CASSLGRATDNEQFF. Written as DNA, the CDR3 is TGTGCCAGCAGCTTAGGGAGGGCCACCGACAATGAGCAGTTCTTC. Full variable domain (outside the CDR3, taken from reference TRBV11-2 and TRBJ2-1): EAGVAQSPRYKIIEKRQSVAFWCNPISGHATLYWYQQILGQGPKLLIQFQNNGVVDDSQLPKDRFSAERLKGVDSTLKIQPAKLEDSAVYLCASSLGRATDNEQFFGPGTRLTVL.

This clonotype was found many times. The rearrangement joins TRBV6-2 or TRBV6-3 to TRBJ2-1; possibly TRBD1 for D (6 bases). Trimming took off 5 bases at V and 0 bases at J, with 11 bases between the two ends. Per germline, CDR1 MNHEY and CDR2 SVGEGT. This CDR3 is built from 15 residues. CDR3 coding DNA: TGTGCCAGCAGTCCAGGGGCTCGCTCCTACAATGAGCAGTTCTTC. It is translated as CASSPGARSYNEQFF.

The chain combines TRBV6-1 with TRBJ2-7; TRBD2 might be the D (6 bases). The CDR3 is 16 amino acids. Germline assignment: CDR1 MNHNS and CDR2 SASEGT. Trimming left V 5 bases short and J 1 base short, with 18 bases between. The CDR3 DNA is TGTGCCAGCAGTACCGGGAGTCGTGCGGTATCCTACGAGCAGTACTTC. Amino acids: CASSTGSRAVSYEQYF.

This clonotype was picked up many times. This chain links TRBV27 with TRBJ2-1; the match to TRBD2 covers 7 bases. The CDR3 runs 15 residues. The J segment lost 1 base and the V segment lost 4 bases, leaving 4 bases of the junction unmatched. CDR1 and CDR2 from the germline V gene are MNHEY and SMNVEV (reference sequence). Written as DNA, the CDR3 is TGTGCCAGCAGTTCGCTAGCGGCATCCTACAATGAGCAGTTCTTC. It codes for CASSSLAASYNEQFF.

Ten or more counts support this clonotype. This chain uses TRBV20-1 with TRBJ1-6, with D possibly being TRBD1 (5 bases). This CDR3 has 14 amino acids. Germline assignment: CDR1 DFQATT and CDR2 SNEGSKA (reference sequence). V dropped 0 bases and J dropped 10 bases, with 13 bases sitting between them. The CDR3 region has the DNA TGCAGTGCTAGAGATGGGTCGACAGCGTCACCCCTCCACTTT. It encodes CSARDGSTASPLHF.